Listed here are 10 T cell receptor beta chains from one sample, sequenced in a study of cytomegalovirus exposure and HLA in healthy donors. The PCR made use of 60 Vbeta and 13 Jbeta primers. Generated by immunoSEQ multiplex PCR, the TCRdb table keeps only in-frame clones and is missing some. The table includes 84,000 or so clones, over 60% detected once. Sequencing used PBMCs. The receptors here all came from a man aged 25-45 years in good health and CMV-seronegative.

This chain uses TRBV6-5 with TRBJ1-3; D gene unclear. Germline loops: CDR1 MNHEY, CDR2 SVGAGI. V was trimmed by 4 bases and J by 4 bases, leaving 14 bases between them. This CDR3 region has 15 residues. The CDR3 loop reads CASSSYTGAGNTIYF. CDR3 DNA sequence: TGTGCCAGCAGTTCCTACACTGGAGCGGGAAACACCATATATTTT.

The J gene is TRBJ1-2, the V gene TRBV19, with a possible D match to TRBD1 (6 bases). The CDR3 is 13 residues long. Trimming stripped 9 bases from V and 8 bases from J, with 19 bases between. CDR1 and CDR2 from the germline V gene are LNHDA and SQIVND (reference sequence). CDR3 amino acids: CASSNRALGGYTF. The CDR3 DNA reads TGTGCCAGCTCTAACAGGGCCCTAGGCGGCTACACCTTC.

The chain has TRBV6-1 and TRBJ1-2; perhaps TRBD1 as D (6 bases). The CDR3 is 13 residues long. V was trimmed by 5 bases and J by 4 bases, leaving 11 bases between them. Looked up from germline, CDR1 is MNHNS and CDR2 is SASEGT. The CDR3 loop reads CASSLGQPYGYTF. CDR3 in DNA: TGTGCCAGCAGTCTTGGACAGCCCTATGGCTACACCTTC.

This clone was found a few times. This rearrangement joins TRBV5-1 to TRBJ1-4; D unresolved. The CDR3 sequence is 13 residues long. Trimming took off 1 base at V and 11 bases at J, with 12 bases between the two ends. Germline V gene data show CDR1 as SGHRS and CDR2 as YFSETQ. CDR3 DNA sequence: TGCGCCAGCAGCTTGAACATGGCGGTGAAACTGTTTTTT. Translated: CASSLNMAVKLFF. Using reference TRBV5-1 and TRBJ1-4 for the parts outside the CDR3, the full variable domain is KAGVTQTPRYLIKTRGQQVTLSCSPISGHRSVSWYQQTPGQGLQFLFEYFSETQRNKGNFPGRFSGRQFSNSRSEMNVSTLELGDSALYLCASSLNMAVKLFFGSGTQLSVL.

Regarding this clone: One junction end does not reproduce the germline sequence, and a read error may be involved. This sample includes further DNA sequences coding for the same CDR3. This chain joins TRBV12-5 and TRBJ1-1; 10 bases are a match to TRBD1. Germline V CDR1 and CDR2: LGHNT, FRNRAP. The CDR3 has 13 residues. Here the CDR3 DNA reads TGTGCTAGTGGTCTGACAGGGGGCACTGAAGCTTTCTTC. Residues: CASGLTGGTEAFF.

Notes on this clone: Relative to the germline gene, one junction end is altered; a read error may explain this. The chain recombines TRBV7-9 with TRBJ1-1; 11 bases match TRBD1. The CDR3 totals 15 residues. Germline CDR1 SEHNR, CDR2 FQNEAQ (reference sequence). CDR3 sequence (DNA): TGTTCCAGCAGCTTATATGGGCCGGGACAGGGGGACGCTTTCTTT. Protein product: CSSSLYGPGQGDAFF.

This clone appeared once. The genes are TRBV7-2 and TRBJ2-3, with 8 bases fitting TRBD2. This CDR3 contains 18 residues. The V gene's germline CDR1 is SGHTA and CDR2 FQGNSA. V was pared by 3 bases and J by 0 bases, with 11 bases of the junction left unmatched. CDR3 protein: CASSFKHSGVTSTDTQYF. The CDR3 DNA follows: TGTGCCAGCAGCTTTAAACATAGCGGGGTGACTAGCACAGATACGCAGTATTTT.

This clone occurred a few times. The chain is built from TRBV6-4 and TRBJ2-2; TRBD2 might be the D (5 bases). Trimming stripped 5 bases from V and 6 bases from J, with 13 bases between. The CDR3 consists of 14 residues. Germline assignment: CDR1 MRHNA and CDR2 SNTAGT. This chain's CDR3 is CASSTSGESGELFF. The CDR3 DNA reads TGTGCCAGCAGTACATCCGGGGAATCCGGGGAGCTGTTTTTT.

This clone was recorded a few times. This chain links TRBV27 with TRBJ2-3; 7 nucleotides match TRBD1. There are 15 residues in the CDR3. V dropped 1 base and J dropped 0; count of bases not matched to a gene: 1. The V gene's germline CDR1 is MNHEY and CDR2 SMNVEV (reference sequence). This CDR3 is CASSLWTGSTDTQYF. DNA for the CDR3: TGTGCCAGCAGTTTATGGACAGGCAGCACAGATACGCAGTATTTT.

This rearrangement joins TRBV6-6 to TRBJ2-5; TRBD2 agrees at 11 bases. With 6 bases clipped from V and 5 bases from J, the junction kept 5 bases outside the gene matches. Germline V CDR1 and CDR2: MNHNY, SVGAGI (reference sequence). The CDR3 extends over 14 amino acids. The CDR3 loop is CASSRLAGSETQYF. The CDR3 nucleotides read TGTGCCAGCAGCCGACTAGCGGGAAGCGAGACCCAGTACTTC.